The clone carrying this T cell receptor (beta chain) was seen only a few times. The antigen is undetermined. This record belongs to a study of regulatory T cells in long-lasting Graves disease. Combining iRepertoire HTBI primers with Arm-PCR of CDR3 regions, the authors built TCR beta libraries. A single record per CDR3 protein comes from TCRdb applying MiXCR to the multiplex PCR reads. The data hold hundreds of thousands of distinct CDR3 sequences, with under 20% observed a single time. Study observations and caveats: More public clonotypes were shared by persistent patients (around 2,800) than by new patients (more than 950).

Time point meaning: newly diagnosed GD, antithyroid drugs for less than 3 months. PBMC RNA served as the TCR library source. CDR1 and CDR2 (germline): GTSNPN, SVGIG (reference sequence). The CDR3 sequence is 16 residues long. With 2 bases clipped from V and 4 bases from J, the junction kept 9 bases outside the gene matches. These data were also reused for a study on T cells in Graves' hyperthyroidism and ophthalmopathy.

This TCR was recovered from a woman aged 30 to 39 with Graves disease. The sample consisted of peripheral blood mononuclear cells (PBMCs), taken at new diagnosis, from a patient treated with antithyroid drugs. This chain joins TRBV30 and TRBJ1-2; 11 bases fit TRBD1. The CDR3 spells CAWSSPGTGGLYGYTF. The CDR3 DNA reads as TGTGCCTGGAGTTCCCCCGGGACAGGGGGGCTCTATGGCTACACCTTC.